This TCR beta chain was obtained from a study of molecular identifiers for immune sequencing clone quantification. TCRdb re-called the PCR reads through MiXCR, storing one row per CDR3 protein. The sample lists over 60,000 distinct CDR3 sequences; around a fifth were seen once. The sample holds many counts of this clonotype. The TCR sequence derives from a human donor in good health. Some libraries in this study had Jurkat cell RNA spiked in. Source material: naive CD8+ T cells from blood, with Jurkat cell RNA spiked in. Subset here: FACS-sorted CD8+CD4-CCR7+CD45RA+ naive T cells.

The chain's CDR3 is CASSQEASGINTGELFF. CDR3 DNA sequence: TGTGCCAGCAGCCAAGAAGCCAGCGGGATCAACACCGGGGAGCTGTTTTTT. The rearrangement uses TRBV3-1 and TRBJ2-2; TRBD2 matches 7 bases. The ends lost 0 bases at V and 2 bases at J; junction bases unmatched: 6. The CDR3 sequence is 17 residues long. From germline, CDR1 is LGHDT and CDR2 YNNKEL (reference sequence).